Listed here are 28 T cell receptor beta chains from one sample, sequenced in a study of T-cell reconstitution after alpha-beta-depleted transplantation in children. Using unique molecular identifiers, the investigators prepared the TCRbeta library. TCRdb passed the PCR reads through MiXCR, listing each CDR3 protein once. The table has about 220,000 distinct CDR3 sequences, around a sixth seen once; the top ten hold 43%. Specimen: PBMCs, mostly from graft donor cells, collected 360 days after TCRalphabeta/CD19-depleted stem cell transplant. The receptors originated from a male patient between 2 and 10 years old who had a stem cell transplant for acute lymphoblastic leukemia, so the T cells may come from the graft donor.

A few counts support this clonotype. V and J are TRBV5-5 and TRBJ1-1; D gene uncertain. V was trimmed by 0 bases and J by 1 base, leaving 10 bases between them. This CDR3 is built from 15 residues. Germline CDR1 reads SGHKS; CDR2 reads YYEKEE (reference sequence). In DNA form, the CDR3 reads TGTGCCAGCAGCTTGGGTTGGCAGCGGAACACTGAAGCTTTCTTT. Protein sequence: CASSLGWQRNTEAFF. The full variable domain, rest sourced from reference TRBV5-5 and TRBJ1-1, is DAGVTQSPTHLIKTRGQQVTLRCSPISGHKSVSWYQQVLGQGPQFIFQYYEKEERGRGNFPDRFSARQFPNYSSELNVNALLLGDSALYLCASSLGWQRNTEAFFGQGTRLTVV.

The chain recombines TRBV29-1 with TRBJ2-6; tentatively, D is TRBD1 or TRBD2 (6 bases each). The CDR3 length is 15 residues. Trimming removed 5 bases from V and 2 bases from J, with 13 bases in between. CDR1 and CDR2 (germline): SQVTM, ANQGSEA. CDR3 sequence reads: CSVRAGEAGANVLTF. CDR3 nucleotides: TGCAGCGTTCGGGCAGGGGAGGCTGGGGCCAACGTCCTGACTTTC. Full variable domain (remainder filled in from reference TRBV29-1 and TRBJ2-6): SAVISQKPSRDICQRGTSLTIQCQVDSQVTMMFWYRQQPGQSLTLIATANQGSEATYESGFVIDKFPISRPNLTFSTLTVSNMSPEDSSIYLCSVRAGEAGANVLTFGAGSRLTVL.

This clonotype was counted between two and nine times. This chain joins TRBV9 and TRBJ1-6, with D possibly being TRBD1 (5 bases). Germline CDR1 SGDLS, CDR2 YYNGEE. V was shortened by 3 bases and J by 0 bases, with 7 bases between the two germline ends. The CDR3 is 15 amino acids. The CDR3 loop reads CASSDDSSYNSPLHF. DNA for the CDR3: TGTGCCAGCAGCGATGACAGCTCCTATAATTCACCCCTCCACTTT.

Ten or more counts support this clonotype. CDR3: CASSPKETQYF. The CDR3 nucleotides read TGTGCCAGCAGCCCGAAAGAGACCCAGTACTTC. The rearrangement links TRBV18 to TRBJ2-5; D is undetermined. Germline lookup yields CDR1 KGHSH and CDR2 LQKENI. Trimming removed 8 bases at V and 3 bases at J, with 7 bases between. The CDR3 has 11 residues.

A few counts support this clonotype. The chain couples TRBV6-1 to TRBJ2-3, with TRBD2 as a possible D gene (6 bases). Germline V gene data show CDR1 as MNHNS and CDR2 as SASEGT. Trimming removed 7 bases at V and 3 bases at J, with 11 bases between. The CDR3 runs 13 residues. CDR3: CASKGLATDTQYF. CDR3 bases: TGTGCCAGCAAGGGGCTAGCGACAGATACGCAGTATTTT.

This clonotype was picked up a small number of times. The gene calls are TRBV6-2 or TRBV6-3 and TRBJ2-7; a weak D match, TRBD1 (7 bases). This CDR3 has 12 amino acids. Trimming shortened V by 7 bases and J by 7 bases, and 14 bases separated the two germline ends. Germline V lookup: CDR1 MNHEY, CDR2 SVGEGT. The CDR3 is CASKEGAREQYF. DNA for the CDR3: TGTGCCAGCAAGGAGGGGGCGCGGGAGCAGTACTTC.

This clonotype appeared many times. CDR3 protein: CASSFSLGEEAFF. In nucleotides, the CDR3 is TGTGCCAGCAGTTTCTCTCTCGGGGAAGAAGCTTTCTTT. The chain combines TRBV12-3 or TRBV12-4 with TRBJ1-1; no firm D call. This CDR3 comprises 13 residues. V lost 3 bases, J lost 8 bases, and 13 bases lay in between.

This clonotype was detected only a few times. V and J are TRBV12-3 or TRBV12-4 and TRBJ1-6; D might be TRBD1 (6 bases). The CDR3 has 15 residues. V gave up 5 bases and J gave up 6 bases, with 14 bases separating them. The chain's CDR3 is CASSMNRDGNSPLHF. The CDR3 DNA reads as TGTGCCAGCAGTATGAACAGGGACGGTAATTCACCCCTCCACTTT.

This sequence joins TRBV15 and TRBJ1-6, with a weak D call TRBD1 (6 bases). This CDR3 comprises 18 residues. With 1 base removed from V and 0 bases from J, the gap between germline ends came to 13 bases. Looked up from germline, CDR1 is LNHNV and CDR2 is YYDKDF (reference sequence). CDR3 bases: TGTGCCACCAGCAGAGCGGATTGGGGGCGCTCCTATAATTCACCCCTCCACTTT. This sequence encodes CATSRADWGRSYNSPLHF. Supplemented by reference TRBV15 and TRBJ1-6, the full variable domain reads DAMVIQNPRYQVTQFGKPVTLSCSQTLNHNVMYWYQQKSSQAPKLLFHYYDKDFNNEADTPDNFQSRRPNTSFCFLDIRSPGLGDTAMYLCATSRADWGRSYNSPLHFGNGTRLTVT.

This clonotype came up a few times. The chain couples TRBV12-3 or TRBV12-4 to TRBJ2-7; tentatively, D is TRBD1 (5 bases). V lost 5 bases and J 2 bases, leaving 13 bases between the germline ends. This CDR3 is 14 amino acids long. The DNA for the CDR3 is TGTGCCAGCAGTAGGGGAATATTGGCCTACGAGCAGTACTTC. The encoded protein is CASSRGILAYEQYF.

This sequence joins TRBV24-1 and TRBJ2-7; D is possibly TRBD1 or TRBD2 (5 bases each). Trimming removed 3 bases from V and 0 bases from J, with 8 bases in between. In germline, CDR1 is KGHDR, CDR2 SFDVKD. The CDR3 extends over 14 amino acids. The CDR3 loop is CATSDAGGSYEQYF. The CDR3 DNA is TGTGCCACCAGTGATGCTGGGGGCTCCTACGAGCAGTACTTC.

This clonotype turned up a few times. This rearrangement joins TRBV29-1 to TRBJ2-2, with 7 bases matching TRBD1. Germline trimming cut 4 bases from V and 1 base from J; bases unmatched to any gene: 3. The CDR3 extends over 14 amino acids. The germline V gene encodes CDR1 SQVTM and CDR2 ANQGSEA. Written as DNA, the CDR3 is TGCAGCGTTGTGGGACAGCTGAACACCGGGGAGCTGTTTTTT. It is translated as CSVVGQLNTGELFF.

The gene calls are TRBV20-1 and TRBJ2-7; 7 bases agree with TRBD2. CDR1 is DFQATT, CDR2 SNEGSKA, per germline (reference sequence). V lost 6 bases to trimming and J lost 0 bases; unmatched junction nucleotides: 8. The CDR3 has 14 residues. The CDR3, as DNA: TGCAGTGCAGCACGCGGGGGTACCTCCTACGAGCAGTACTTC. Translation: CSAARGGTSYEQYF.

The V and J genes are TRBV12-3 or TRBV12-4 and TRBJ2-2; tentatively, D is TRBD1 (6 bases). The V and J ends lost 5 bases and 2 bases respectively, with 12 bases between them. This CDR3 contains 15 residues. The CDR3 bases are TGTGCCAGCAGTACACAGGGAATTAACACCGGGGAGCTGTTTTTT. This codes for CASSTQGINTGELFF.

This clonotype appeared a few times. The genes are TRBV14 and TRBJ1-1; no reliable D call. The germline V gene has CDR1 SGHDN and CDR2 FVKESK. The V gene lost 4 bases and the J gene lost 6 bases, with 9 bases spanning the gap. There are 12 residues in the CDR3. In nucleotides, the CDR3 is TGTGCCAGCAGCCTCCAAGTCGCTGAAGCTTTCTTT. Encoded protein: CASSLQVAEAFF.

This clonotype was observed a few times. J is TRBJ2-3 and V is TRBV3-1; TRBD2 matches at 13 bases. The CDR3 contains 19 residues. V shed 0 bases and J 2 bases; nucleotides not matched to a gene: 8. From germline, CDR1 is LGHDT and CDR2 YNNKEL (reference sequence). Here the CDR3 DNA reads TGTGCCAGCAGCCAAGAAATTAGGGGACTAGCGGGGATCACAGATACGCAGTATTTT. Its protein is CASSQEIRGLAGITDTQYF.

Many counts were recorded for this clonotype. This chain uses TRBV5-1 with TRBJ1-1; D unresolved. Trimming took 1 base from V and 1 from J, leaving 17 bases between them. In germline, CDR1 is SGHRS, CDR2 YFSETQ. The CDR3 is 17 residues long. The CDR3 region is CASSLSTPPPGNTEAFF. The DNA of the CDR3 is TGCGCCAGCAGCTTGTCTACACCTCCCCCAGGGAACACTGAAGCTTTCTTT.

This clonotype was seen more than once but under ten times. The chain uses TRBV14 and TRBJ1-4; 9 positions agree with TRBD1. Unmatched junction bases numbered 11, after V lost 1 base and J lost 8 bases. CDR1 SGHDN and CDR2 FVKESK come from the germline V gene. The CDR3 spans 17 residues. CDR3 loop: CASSQGTGALPQEKLFF. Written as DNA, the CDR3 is TGTGCCAGCAGCCAAGGGACAGGGGCACTACCCCAAGAAAAACTGTTTTTT.

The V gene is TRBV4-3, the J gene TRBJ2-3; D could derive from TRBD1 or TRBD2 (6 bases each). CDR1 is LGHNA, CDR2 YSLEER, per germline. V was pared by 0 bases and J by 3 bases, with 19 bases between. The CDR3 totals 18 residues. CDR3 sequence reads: CASSQEWGASTGTDTQYF. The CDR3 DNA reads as TGCGCCAGCAGCCAAGAATGGGGGGCCTCGACCGGAACAGATACGCAGTATTTT.

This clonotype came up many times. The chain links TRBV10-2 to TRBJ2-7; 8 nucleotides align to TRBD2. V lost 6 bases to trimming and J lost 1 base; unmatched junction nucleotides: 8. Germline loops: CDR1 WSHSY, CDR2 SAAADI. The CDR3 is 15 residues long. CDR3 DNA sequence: TGCGCCAGCAGAGGCGGGGGGAGCCTTTCCTACGAGCAGTACTTC. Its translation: CASRGGGSLSYEQYF.

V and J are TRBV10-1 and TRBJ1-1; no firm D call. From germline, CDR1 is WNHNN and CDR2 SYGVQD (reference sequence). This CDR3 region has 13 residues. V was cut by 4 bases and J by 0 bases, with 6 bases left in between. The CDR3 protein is CASSAVLNTEAFF. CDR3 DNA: TGCGCCAGCAGTGCAGTGTTGAACACTGAAGCTTTCTTT.

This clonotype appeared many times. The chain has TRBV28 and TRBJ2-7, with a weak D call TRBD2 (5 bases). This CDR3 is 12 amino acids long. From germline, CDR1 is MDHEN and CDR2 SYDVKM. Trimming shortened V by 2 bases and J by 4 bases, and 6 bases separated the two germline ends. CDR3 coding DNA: TGTGCCAGCAGTTTAGGACTTTACGAGCAGTACTTC. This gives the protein CASSLGLYEQYF.

As DNA, the CDR3 is TGTGCCAGCAGCGCGACCAGGCAGAAGTCCTACGAGCAGTACTTC. Its translation: CASSATRQKSYEQYF. The genes are TRBV28 and TRBJ2-7; D is unresolved. The V end lost 6 bases, the J end lost 1 base, and 16 bases lay between the germline ends. CDR1 is MDHEN and CDR2 is SYDVKM in the germline V gene. The CDR3 length is 15 residues.

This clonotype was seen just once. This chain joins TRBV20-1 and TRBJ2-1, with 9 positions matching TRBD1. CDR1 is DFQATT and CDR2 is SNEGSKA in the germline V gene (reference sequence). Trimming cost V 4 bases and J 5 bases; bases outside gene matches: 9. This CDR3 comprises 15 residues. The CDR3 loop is CSAKRGQGFHNEQFF. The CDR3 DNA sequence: TGCAGTGCTAAAAGGGGACAGGGTTTCCACAATGAGCAGTTCTTC.

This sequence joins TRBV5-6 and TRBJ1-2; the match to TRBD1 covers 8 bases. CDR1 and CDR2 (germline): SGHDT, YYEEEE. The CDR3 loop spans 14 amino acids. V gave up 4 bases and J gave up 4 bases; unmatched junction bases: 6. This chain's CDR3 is CASSTRTGPYGYTF. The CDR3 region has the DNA TGTGCCAGCAGCACGCGGACAGGGCCCTATGGCTACACCTTC.

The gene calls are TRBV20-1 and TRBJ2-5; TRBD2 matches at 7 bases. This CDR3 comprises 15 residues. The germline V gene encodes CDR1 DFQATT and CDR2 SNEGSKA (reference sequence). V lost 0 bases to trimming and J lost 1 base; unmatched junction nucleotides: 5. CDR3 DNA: TGCAGTGCTAGAGATTTAAGACTAGCCCAAGAGACCCAGTACTTC. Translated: CSARDLRLAQETQYF.

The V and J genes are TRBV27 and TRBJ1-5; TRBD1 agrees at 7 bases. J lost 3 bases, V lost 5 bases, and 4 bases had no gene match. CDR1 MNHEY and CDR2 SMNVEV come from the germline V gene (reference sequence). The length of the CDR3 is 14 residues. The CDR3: CASSLRGNNQPQHF. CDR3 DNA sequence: TGTGCCAGCAGTCTCAGGGGGAACAATCAGCCCCAGCATTTT.

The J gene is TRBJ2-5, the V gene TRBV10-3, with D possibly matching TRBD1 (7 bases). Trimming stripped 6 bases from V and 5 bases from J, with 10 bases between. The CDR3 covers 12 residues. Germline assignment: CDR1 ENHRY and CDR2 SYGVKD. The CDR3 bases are TGTGCCATCAGCCCAGGGGGGGAGACCCAGTACTTC. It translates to CAISPGGETQYF.